This TCR beta chain was retrieved from a study of blood T cell repertoires in COVID-19. Study overall: The United States, Italy and Spain provided the acute and convalescent COVID-19 samples. The cDNA or gDNA used as material had been derived from T cells, B-cell-depleted T cells, or PBMCs.

Original analysis: Estimation of nucleated cell counts relied on the amplification of reference gene primers. Sequencing used immunoSEQ multiplex PCR; TCRdb keeps in-frame clones, though not all of them. The V and J calls and clone size are taken from that table; D and trimming were inferred from the DNA. The sample carries about 150,000 clones, 83% recorded once. J lost 3 bases, V lost 4 bases, and 1 base had no gene match. Germline V gene lookup returns CDR1 SGHDT and CDR2 YYEEEE. The CDR3 loop spans 13 amino acids. The receptor comes from a woman between 70 and 85 years old who had recovered from COVID-19. V gene TRBV5-6 combines with J gene TRBJ1-5; 7 bases agree with TRBD1. The sample taken for sequencing was peripheral blood. This CDR3 reads CASSRGLNQPQHF. The CDR3 DNA sequence: TGTGCCAGCAGCAGGGGGCTCAATCAGCCCCAGCATTTT.